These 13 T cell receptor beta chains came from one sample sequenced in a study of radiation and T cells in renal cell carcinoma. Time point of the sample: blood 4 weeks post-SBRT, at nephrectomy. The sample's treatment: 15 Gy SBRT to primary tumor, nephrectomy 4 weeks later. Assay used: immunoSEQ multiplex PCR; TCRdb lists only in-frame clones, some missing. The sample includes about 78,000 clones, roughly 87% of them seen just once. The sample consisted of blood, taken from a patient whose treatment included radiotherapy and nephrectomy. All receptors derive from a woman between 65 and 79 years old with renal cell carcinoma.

CDR3 amino acids: CASSLGQGEFHEQYF. In nucleotides, the CDR3 is TGCGCCAGCAGCCTGGGACAGGGAGAGTTCCACGAGCAGTACTTC. The chain joins TRBV5-1 to TRBJ2-7; TRBD1 matches at 9 bases. V shed 4 bases and J 5 bases; nucleotides not matched to a gene: 10. The CDR3 sequence is 15 residues long. The germline gives CDR1 SGHRS, CDR2 YFSETQ.

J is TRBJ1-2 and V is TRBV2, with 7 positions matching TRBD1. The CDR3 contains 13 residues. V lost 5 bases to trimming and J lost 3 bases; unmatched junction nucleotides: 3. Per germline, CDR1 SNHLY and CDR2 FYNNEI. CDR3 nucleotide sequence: TGTGCCAGCAGTCGCGACAGGGACTATGGCTACACCTTC. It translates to CASSRDRDYGYTF.

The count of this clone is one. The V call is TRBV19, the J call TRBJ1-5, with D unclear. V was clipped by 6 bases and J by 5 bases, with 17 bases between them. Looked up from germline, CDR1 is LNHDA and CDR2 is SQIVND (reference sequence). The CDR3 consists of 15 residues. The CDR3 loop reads CASRRHILDDQPQHF. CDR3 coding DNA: TGTGCCAGTAGACGACACATCCTGGATGATCAGCCCCAGCATTTT. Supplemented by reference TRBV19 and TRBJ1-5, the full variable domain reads DGGITQSPKYLFRKEGQNVTLSCEQNLNHDAMYWYRQDPGQGLRLIYYSQIVNDFQKGDIAEGYSVSREKKESFPLTVTSAQKNPTAFYLCASRRHILDDQPQHFGDGTRLSIL.

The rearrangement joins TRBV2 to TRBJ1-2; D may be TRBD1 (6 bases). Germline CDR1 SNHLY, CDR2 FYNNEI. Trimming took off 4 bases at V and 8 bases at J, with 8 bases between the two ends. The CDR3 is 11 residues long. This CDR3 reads CASSGDRGYTF. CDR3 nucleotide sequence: TGTGCCAGCAGTGGAGACAGGGGCTACACCTTC.

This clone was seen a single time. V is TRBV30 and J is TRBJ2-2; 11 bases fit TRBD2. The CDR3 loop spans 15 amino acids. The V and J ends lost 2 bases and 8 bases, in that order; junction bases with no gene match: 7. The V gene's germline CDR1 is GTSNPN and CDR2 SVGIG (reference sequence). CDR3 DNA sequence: TGTGCCTGGAGTATACTAGCGGGGGCCACTGGGGAGCTGTTTTTT. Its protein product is CAWSILAGATGELFF.

The CDR3, as DNA: TGTGCCAGCAGTGACGGCAGGGGGAGGCACGAGCAGTACTTC. As protein: CASSDGRGRHEQYF. The rearrangement joins TRBV6-1 to TRBJ2-7, with D possibly matching TRBD1 (7 bases). With 3 bases removed from V and 5 bases from J, the gap between germline ends came to 14 bases. Per germline, CDR1 MNHNS and CDR2 SASEGT. The CDR3 is 14 residues long.

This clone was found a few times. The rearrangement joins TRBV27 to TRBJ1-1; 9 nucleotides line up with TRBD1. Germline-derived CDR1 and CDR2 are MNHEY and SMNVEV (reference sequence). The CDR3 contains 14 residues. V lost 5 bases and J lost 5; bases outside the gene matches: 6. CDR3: CASSHRGQWTEAFF. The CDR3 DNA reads TGTGCCAGCAGTCACAGGGGGCAATGGACTGAAGCTTTCTTT.

The CDR3 nucleotides read TGTGCCAGCAGCTTGGCCGGGACAGATGGTTCACCCCTCCACTTT. It yields the protein CASSLAGTDGSPLHF. The chain employs TRBV5-4 and TRBJ1-6; 7 nucleotides align to TRBD1. V was pared by 0 bases and J by 9 bases, with 6 bases of the junction left unmatched. This CDR3 region has 15 residues. CDR1 and CDR2 (germline): SGHNT, YYREEE (reference sequence).

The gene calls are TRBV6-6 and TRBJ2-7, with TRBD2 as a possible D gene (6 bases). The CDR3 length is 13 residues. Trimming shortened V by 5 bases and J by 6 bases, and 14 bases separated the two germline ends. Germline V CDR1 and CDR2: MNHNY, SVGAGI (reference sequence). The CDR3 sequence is CASSIVLALEQYF. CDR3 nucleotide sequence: TGTGCCAGCAGTATCGTCCTAGCGCTCGAGCAGTACTTC.

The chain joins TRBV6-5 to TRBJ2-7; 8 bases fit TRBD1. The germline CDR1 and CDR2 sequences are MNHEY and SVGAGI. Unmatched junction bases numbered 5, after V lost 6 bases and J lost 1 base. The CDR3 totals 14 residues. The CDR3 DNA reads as TGTGCCAGCAGACCGGGACAGGCATCCTACGAGCAGTACTTC. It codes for CASRPGQASYEQYF.

CDR3 DNA: TGTGCCAGCAGCTTAGATCACACCAATCAGCCCCAGCATTTT. Translating gives CASSLDHTNQPQHF. The chain joins TRBV7-2 to TRBJ1-5; D gene unclear. CDR3 size: 14 residues. Germline V gives CDR1 SGHTA, CDR2 FQGNSA. The V end was cut by 1 base, the J end by 3 bases, with 7 bases between.

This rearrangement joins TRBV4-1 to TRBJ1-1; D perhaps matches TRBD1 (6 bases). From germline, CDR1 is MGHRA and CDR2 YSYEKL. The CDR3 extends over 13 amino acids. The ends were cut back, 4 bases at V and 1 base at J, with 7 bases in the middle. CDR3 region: CASSRTANTEAFF. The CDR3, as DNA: TGCGCCAGCAGCCGGACAGCGAACACTGAAGCTTTCTTT.

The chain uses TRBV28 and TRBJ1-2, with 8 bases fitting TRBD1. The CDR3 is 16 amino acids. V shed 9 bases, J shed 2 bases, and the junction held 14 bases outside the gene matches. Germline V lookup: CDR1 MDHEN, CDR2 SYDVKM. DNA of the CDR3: TGTGCCAGTTGCCGGACAGGGCCAAGGGGGAACTATGGCTACACCTTC. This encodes CASCRTGPRGNYGYTF.